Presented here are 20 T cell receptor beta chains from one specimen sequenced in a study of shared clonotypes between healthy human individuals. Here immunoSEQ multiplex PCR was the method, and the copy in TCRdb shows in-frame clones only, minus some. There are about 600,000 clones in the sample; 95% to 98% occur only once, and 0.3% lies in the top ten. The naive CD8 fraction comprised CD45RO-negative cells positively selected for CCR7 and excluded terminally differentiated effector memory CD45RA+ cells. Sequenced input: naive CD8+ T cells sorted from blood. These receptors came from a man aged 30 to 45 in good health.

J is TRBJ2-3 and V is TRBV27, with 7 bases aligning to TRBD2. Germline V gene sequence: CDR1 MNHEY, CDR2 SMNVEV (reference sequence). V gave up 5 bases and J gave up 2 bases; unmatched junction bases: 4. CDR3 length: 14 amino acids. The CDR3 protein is CASSLAGVTDTQYF. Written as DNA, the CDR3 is TGTGCCAGCAGTCTTGCGGGAGTCACAGATACGCAGTATTTT.

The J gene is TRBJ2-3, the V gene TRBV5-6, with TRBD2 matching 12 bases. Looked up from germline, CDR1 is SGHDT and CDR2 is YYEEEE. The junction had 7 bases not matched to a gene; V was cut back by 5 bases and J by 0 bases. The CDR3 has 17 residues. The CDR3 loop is CASRIGLAGSSTDTQYF. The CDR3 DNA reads TGTGCCAGCAGAATCGGACTAGCGGGGTCCAGCACAGATACGCAGTATTTT.

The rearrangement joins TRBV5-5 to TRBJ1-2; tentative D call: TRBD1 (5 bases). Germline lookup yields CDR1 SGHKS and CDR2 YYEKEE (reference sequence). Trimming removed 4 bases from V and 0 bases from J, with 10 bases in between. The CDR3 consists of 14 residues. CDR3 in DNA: TGTGCCAGCAGCCCGGGGGGAGCTAACTATGGCTACACCTTC. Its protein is CASSPGGANYGYTF.

CDR3 nucleotides: TGTGCCAGTAATCGGGGCAGGGCGGATGAAGCTTTCTTT. Translation: CASNRGRADEAFF. The chain uses TRBV19 and TRBJ1-1, with D possibly matching TRBD1 (5 bases). With 7 bases removed from V and 7 bases from J, the gap between germline ends came to 16 bases. The CDR3 runs 13 residues. The germline CDR1 and CDR2 sequences are LNHDA and SQIVND (reference sequence).

CDR3 sequence: CATKTDYNEQFF. CDR3 DNA sequence: TGTGCCACGAAAACCGATTACAATGAGCAGTTCTTC. The genes are TRBV10-3 and TRBJ2-1, with D unresolved. V gave up 10 bases and J gave up 4 bases, with 11 bases separating them. The CDR3 spans 12 residues. The germline V gene has CDR1 ENHRY and CDR2 SYGVKD.

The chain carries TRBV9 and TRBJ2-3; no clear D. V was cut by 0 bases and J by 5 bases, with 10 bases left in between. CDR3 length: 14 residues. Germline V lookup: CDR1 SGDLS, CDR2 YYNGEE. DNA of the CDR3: TGTGCCAGCAGCGTAGCGTCACTTTTAGATACGCAGTATTTT. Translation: CASSVASLLDTQYF.

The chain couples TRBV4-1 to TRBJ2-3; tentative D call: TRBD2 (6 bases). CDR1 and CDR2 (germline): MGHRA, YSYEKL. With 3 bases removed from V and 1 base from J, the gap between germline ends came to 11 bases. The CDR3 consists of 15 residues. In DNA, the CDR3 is TGCGCCAGCAGCCACCGGGAGAGTGGCACAGATACGCAGTATTTT. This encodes CASSHRESGTDTQYF.

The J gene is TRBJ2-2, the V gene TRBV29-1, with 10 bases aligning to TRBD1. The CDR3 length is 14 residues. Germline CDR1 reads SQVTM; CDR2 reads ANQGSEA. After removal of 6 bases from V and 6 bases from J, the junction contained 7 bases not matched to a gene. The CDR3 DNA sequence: TGCAGCGTCGCCGGGACAGGGGAGGCCGGGGAGCTGTTTTTT. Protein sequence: CSVAGTGEAGELFF.

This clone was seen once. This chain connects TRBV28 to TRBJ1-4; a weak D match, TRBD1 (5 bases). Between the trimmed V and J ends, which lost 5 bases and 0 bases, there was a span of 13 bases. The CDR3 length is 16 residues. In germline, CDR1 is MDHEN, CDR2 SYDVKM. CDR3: CASSIYRLATNEKLFF. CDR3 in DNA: TGTGCCAGCAGTATCTACAGGCTTGCAACTAATGAAAAACTGTTTTTT.

The chain's CDR3 is CASSASTGGQTGELFF. The CDR3, as DNA: TGTGCCAGCAGCGCGTCCACAGGGGGTCAAACCGGGGAGCTGTTTTTT. V and J are TRBV13 and TRBJ2-2; TRBD1 matches at 8 bases. The V and J ends lost 5 bases and 5 bases, in that order; junction bases with no gene match: 10. The CDR3 is made up of 16 amino acids. Germline V CDR1 and CDR2: PRHDT, FYEKMQ (reference sequence).

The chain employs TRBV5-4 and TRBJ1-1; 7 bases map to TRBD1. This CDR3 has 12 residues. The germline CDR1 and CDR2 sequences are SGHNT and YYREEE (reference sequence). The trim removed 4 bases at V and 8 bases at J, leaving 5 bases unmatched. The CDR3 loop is CASSTQQGEAFF. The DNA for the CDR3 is TGTGCCAGCAGCACACAACAGGGGGAAGCTTTCTTT.

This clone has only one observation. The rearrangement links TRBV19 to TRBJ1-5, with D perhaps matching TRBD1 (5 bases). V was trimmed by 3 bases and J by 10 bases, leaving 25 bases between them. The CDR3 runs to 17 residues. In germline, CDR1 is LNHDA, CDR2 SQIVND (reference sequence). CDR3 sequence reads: CASSIPGSGGLGEPQHF. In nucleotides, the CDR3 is TGTGCCAGTAGTATTCCCGGCTCCGGCGGTTTGGGGGAACCCCAGCATTTT.

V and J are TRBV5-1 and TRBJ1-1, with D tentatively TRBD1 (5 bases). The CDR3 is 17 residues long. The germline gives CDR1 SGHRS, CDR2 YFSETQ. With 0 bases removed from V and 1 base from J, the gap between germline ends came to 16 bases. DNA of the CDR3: TGCGCCAGCAGCTTGGGACCACGTCAAGGGGCGAACACTGAAGCTTTCTTT. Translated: CASSLGPRQGANTEAFF.

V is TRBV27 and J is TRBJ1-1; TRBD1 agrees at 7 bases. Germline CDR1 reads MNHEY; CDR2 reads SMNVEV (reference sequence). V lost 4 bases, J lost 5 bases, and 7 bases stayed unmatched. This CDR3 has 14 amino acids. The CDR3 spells CASSSRGMLTEAFF. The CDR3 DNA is TGTGCCAGCAGTTCCAGGGGGATGTTGACTGAAGCTTTCTTT.

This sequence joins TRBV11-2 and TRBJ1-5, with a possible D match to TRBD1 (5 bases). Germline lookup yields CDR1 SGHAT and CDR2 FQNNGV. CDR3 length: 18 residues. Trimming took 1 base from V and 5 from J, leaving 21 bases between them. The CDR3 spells CASSLGVTGRLGDQPQHF. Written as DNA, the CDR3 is TGTGCCAGCAGCTTAGGGGTAACGGGACGCCTCGGCGATCAGCCCCAGCATTTT.

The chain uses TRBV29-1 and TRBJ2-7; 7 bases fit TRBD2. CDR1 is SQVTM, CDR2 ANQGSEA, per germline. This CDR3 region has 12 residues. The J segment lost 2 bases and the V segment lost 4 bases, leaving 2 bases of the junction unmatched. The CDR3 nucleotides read TGCAGCGTTGCTCTAGCGGCCTACGAGCAGTACTTC. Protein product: CSVALAAYEQYF.

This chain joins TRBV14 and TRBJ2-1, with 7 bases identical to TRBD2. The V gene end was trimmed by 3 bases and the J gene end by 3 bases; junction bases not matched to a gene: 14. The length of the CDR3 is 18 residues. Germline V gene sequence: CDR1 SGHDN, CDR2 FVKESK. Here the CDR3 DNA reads TGTGCCAGCAGCCATCGCCAGGGCGGCGGGAGCGGCTACAATGAGCAGTTCTTC. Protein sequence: CASSHRQGGGSGYNEQFF.

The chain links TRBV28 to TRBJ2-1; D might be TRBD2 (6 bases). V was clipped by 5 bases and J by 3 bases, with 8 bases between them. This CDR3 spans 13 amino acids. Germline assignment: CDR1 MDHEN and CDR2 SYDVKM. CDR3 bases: TGTGCCAGCAGTACGGGACTCTACAATGAGCAGTTCTTC. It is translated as CASSTGLYNEQFF.

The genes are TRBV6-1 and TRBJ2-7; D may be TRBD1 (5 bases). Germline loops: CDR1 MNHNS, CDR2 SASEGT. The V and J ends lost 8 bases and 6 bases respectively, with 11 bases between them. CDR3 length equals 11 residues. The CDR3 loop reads CASPRAGEQYF. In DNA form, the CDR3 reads TGTGCCAGCCCCAGGGCCGGCGAGCAGTACTTC.

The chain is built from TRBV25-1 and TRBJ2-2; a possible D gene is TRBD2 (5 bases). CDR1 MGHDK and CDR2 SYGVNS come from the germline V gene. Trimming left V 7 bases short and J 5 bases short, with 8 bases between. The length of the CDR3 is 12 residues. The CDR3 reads CASTSGTGELFF. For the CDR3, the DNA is TGTGCCAGCACCTCGGGGACCGGGGAGCTGTTTTTT. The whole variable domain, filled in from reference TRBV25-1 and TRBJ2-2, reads EADIYQTPRYLVIGTGKKITLECSQTMGHDKMYWYQQDPGMELHLIHYSYGVNSTEKGDLSSESTVSRIRTEHFPLTLESARPSHTSQYLCASTSGTGELFFGEGSRLTVL.